These T cell receptor beta chains were read from a single sample in a study of CD8 T cells in ankylosing spondylitis. MiXCR, applied by TCRdb to the 5' RACE reads, yields one record per CDR3 protein. The sample lists about 390,000 distinct CDR3 sequences; around 22% were seen once. Sequenced material: blood, either unsorted or a sorted T cell fraction (not recorded which). These receptors were collected from a male donor with ankylosing spondylitis. CDR3s include the opening cysteine and the closing phenylalanine or tryptophan. Size is stated for part of the rows, as once, few or many counts, or as a class when the clone is expanded.

cdr3_aa v_call clone_size j_call
CSAPDHLAGLNEQFF TRBV20-1 - TRBJ2-1
CASSLQGAPGYTF TRBV28 - TRBJ1-2
CASSLAPGARTDTQYF TRBV7-9 - TRBJ2-3
CASTSVGRTGRNEQFF TRBV28 few TRBJ2-1
CAISEGQGMNQPQHF TRBV10-3 - TRBJ1-5
CASSQRQASTDTQYF TRBV5-1 - TRBJ2-3
CASSMSHTGELFF TRBV11-3 few TRBJ2-2
CASGLRGGDQETQYF TRBV12-5 - TRBJ2-5
CASSPEARFGELFF TRBV7-2 - TRBJ2-2
CASSLRGAVYNEQFF TRBV3-1 few TRBJ2-1
CATSRDPLAGANVLTF TRBV15 - TRBJ2-6
CATSDPSGGYTDTQYF TRBV24-1 - TRBJ2-3
CASSLTAERGYTF TRBV28 many TRBJ1-2
CASSPRQGSDEQYF TRBV18 - TRBJ2-7
CAAGTTTLNYGYTF TRBV28 - TRBJ1-2
CAISGGTSGSTDTQYF TRBV10-3 many TRBJ2-3
CASSATAGEETQYF TRBV7-3 - TRBJ2-5